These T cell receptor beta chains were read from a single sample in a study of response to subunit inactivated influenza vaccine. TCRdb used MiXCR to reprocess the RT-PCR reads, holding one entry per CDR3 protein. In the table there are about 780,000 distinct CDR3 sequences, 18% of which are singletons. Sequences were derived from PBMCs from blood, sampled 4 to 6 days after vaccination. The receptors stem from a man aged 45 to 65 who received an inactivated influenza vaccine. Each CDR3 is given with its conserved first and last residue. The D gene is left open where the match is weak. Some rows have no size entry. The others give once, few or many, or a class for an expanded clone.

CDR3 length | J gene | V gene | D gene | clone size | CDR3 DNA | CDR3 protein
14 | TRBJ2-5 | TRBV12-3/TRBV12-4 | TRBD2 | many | TGTGCCAGCAGTTATCGGGGGGAACTGGAGACCCAGTACTTC | CASSYRGELETQYF
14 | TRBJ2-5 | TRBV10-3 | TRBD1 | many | TGTGCCATCAGATCAACAGGGGGCAGGGAGACCCAGTACTTC | CAIRSTGGRETQYF
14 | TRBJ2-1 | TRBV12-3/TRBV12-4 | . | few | TGTGCCAGCAGTTTAGAACCCGAGCTGGTTGAGCAGTTCTTC | CASSLEPELVEQFF
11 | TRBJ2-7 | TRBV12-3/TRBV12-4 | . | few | TGTGCCAGCAGTTTTAAGACTGAGCAGTACTTC | CASSFKTEQYF
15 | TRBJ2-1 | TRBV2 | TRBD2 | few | TGTGCCAGCAGTTCTCTAGCGGGACGGGCCAATGAGCAGTTCTTC | CASSSLAGRANEQFF
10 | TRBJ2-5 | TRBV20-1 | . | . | TGCAGTGTCGGTTTGGAGACCCAGTACTTC | CSVGLETQYF
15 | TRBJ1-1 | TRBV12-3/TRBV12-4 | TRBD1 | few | TGTGCCAGCAGCAGGGGGGGCTCGGGGGAGACTGAAGCTTTCTTT | CASSRGGSGETEAFF
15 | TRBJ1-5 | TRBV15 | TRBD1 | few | TGTGCCACCAGCAGACAGGGGGCCAGCAATCAGCCCCAGCATTTT | CATSRQGASNQPQHF
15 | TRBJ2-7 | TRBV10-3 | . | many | TGTGCCATCAGTGCGTTGGCCTCCCTCTCCTACGAGCAGTACTTC | CAISALASLSYEQYF
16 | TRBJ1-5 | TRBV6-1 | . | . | TGTGCCAGCAGTGGGCCGGGACGGCGTAGCAATCAGCCCCAGCATTTT | CASSGPGRRSNQPQHF
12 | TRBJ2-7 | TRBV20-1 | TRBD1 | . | TGCAGTGGTAGGGACAGCTCCTACGAGCAGTACTTC | CSGRDSSYEQYF
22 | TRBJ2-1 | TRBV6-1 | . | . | TGTGCCAGCAGGGGAGGGCAGGGAGCACAGGTCGCCGCGGTGGACAGGTACAATGAGCAGTTCTTC | CASRGGQGAQVAAVDRYNEQFF
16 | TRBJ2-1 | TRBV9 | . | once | TGTGCCAGCAGCGTAGTAGGGGCCTCTTCCAACAATGAGCAGTTCTTC | CASSVVGASSNNEQFF
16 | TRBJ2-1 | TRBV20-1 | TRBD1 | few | TGCAGTGCTAGAGATCCCGGGACAGGGAACTACAATGAGCAGTTCTTC | CSARDPGTGNYNEQFF
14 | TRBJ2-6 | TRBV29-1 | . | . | TGCAGCGTTCGGCGGAGTGGTGGGGCCAACGTCCTGACTTTC | CSVRRSGGANVLTF
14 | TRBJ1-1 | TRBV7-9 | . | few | TGTGCCAGCAGCTTGGACTTCTTGGTAGCTGAAGCTTTCTTT | CASSLDFLVAEAFF
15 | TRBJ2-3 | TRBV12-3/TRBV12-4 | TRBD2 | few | TGTGCCAGCAGACCAACTAGGGGAGGGACAGATACGCAGTATTTT | CASRPTRGGTDTQYF
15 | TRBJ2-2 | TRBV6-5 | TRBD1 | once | TGTGCCAGCAGTTACACGACAGGGGTCACCGGGGAGCTGTTTTTT | CASSYTTGVTGELFF
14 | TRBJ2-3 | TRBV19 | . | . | TGTGCCAGTAGTTCCCTTCTCGGCACAGATACGCAGTATTTT | CASSSLLGTDTQYF
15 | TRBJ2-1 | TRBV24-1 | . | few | TGTGCCACCAGTGATTTTGGGACGGAGTACAATGAGCAGTTCTTC | CATSDFGTEYNEQFF
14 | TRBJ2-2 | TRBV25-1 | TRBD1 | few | TGTGCCAGCAGTCTCAACAGGGGGCCCGGGGAGCTGTTTTTT | CASSLNRGPGELFF
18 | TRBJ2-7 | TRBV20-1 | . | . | TGCAGTGCTAGAGAAAACATTGACAGAAAATCGACGTCCTACGAGCAGTACTTC | CSARENIDRKSTSYEQYF
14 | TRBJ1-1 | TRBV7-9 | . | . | TGTGCCAGCTCGAGGCAGGGGCGAGAAACTGAAGCTTTCTTT | CASSRQGRETEAFF